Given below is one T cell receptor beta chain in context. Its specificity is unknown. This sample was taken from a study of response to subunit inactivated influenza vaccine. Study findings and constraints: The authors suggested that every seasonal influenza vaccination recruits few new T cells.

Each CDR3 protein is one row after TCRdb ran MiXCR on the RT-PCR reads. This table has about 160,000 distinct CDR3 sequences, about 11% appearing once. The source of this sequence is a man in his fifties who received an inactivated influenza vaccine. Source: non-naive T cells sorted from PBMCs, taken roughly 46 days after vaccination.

In nucleotides, the CDR3 is TGTGCCAGCAGTTACGGGACATTCTACGAGCAGTACTTC. Its translation is CASSYGTFYEQYF. This chain connects TRBV27 to TRBJ2-7; weak D call: TRBD1 (6 bases). The CDR3 loop spans 13 amino acids. Per the germline V gene, CDR1 is MNHEY and CDR2 is SMNVEV (reference sequence). V lost 4 bases to trimming and J lost 3 bases, with 10 bases between them.